This is a list of T cell receptor beta chains from one sample in a study of identical twins. TCRdb fed the 5' RACE reads into MiXCR, producing one record per CDR3 protein. The data contain 250,000 to 300,000 distinct CDR3 sequences, 8% to 9.5% of them seen just once; the ten biggest clones take up about 7.1%. The sample was also reused in another study, on yellow fever vaccine responses in identical twins.

Sequencing was performed on CD8+ T cells sorted from blood. The receptors stem from a woman aged 18-30 years in good health. CDR3s include the opening cysteine and the closing phenylalanine or tryptophan. The D gene is left open where the match is weak. Not all rows give a size; the values are once, few, many and, for expanded clones, a class.

D gene,J gene,V gene,clone size,CDR3 length,CDR3 protein,CDR3 DNA
TRBD2,TRBJ2-1,TRBV29-1,NA,15,CSVVVSGLADNEQFF,TGCAGCGTTGTAGTATCGGGACTAGCGGACAATGAGCAGTTCTTC
NA,TRBJ2-7,TRBV4-3,few,16,CASSQDTGQSSYEQYF,TGCGCCAGCAGCCAAGATACGGGCCAAAGCTCCTACGAGCAGTACTTC
TRBD2,TRBJ2-7,TRBV27,many,14,CAVRTSGPYYEQYF,TGTGCCGTACGCACTAGCGGACCTTACTACGAGCAGTACTTC
NA,TRBJ1-2,TRBV3-1,many,14,CASSQASALDGYTF,TGTGCCAGCAGCCAAGCGTCGGCGCTTGATGGCTACACCTTC
NA,TRBJ2-7,TRBV27,many,13,CASTGGGAYEQYF,TGTGCCAGCACTGGAGGGGGGGCTTACGAGCAGTACTTC
NA,TRBJ2-1,TRBV7-6,few,13,CASSLFPGNEQFF,TGTGCCAGCAGCTTATTTCCGGGTAATGAGCAGTTCTTC
NA,TRBJ1-5,TRBV7-8,few,14,CASSIGRGDQPQHF,TGTGCCAGCAGCATAGGGAGGGGTGATCAGCCCCAGCATTTT
NA,TRBJ1-2,TRBV7-9,NA,15,CASSPRERTNYGYTF,TGTGCCAGCAGCCCCCGTGAGCGAACTAACTATGGCTACACCTTC
TRBD1,TRBJ1-5,TRBV12-3/TRBV12-4,few,17,CASSSSSDRVGNQPQHF,TGTGCCAGCAGTTCTTCCAGCGACAGGGTCGGCAATCAGCCCCAGCATTTT
NA,TRBJ2-5,TRBV20-1,few,12,CSARDRGVTQYF,TGCAGTGCTAGAGATAGAGGCGTTACCCAGTACTTC
NA,TRBJ2-2,TRBV27,few,13,CASLGQLDRELFF,TGTGCCAGCTTAGGGCAGCTTGACCGGGAGCTGTTTTTT
NA,TRBJ2-7,TRBV5-6,once,13,CASSGISAVEQYF,TGTGCCAGCAGCGGAATCTCGGCGGTCGAGCAGTACTTC
NA,TRBJ2-7,TRBV7-9,many,13,CASSSRGSYEQYF,TGTGCCAGCAGCTCCAGGGGTAGCTACGAGCAGTACTTC
TRBD2,TRBJ2-3,TRBV5-6,NA,14,CASSLGIGAGGQDF,TGTGCCAGCAGCTTGGGGATTGGAGCGGGGGGCCAGGATTTT
NA,TRBJ2-5,TRBV30,NA,15,CAWRKGIIEPETQYF,TGTGCCTGGAGGAAAGGGATCATCGAACCAGAGACCCAGTACTTC
NA,TRBJ2-3,TRBV4-1,many,16,CASSQYPGTSTDTQYF,TGCGCCAGCAGCCAATATCCAGGGACTAGCACAGATACGCAGTATTTT
TRBD2,TRBJ2-3,TRBV6-2/TRBV6-3,many,15,CASSPTSGSTDTQYF,TGTGCCAGCAGTCCCACTAGCGGAAGCACAGATACGCAGTATTTT
NA,TRBJ2-2,TRBV29-1,many,13,CSVVRGQTGELFF,TGCAGCGTTGTGCGCGGACAGACCGGGGAGCTGTTTTTT
TRBD1,TRBJ2-2,TRBV5-1,many,14,CASSLGQGHGELFF,TGCGCCAGCAGCTTGGGACAGGGCCACGGGGAGCTGTTTTTT
NA,TRBJ2-7,TRBV20-1,many,9,CSLGYEQYF,TGCAGTCTGGGCTACGAGCAGTACTTC
NA,TRBJ2-5,TRBV7-2,few,14,CASSLPLSGETQYF,TGTGCCAGCAGCTTGCCGCTTAGCGGAGAGACCCAGTACTTC
NA,TRBJ2-7,TRBV14,once,14,CASSQTGEAYKQYF,TGTGCCAGCAGCCAAACAGGCGAAGCCTACAAGCAGTACTTC
NA,TRBJ2-1,TRBV4-1,few,12,CASRSPYNEQFF,TGCGCCAGCCGAAGTCCCTACAATGAGCAGTTCTTC
NA,TRBJ2-7,TRBV12-3/TRBV12-4,many,13,CASSFGREYEQYF,TGTGCCAGCAGTTTTGGCAGGGAGTACGAGCAGTACTTC
TRBD1,TRBJ1-1,TRBV30,NA,12,CAWGTGVTEAFF,TGTGCCTGGGGGACAGGGGTGACTGAAGCTTTCTTT
NA,TRBJ2-1,TRBV27,NA,13,CASSLFTGNEQFF,TGTGCCAGCAGTTTATTCACAGGCAATGAGCAGTTCTTC
NA,TRBJ2-1,TRBV12-5,few,13,CASGVQGGGEQFF,TGTGCTAGTGGTGTACAGGGCGGCGGTGAGCAGTTCTTC
NA,TRBJ2-3,TRBV7-2,NA,15,CASSLNGPHRDTQYF,TGTGCCAGCAGCTTAAATGGTCCTCACCGGGATACGCAGTATTTT
NA,TRBJ2-3,TRBV15,NA,13,CATSEDSTDTQYF,TGTGCCACCAGCGAGGACAGCACAGATACGCAGTATTTT
NA,TRBJ1-3,TRBV10-3,NA,14,CAISDYQNGNTIYF,TGTGCCATCAGTGATTACCAGAATGGAAACACCATATATTTT
NA,TRBJ2-2,TRBV2,NA,15,CASSERREHTGELFF,TGTGCCAGCAGTGAAAGGCGGGAACACACCGGGGAGCTGTTTTTT
TRBD2,TRBJ2-1,TRBV12-3/TRBV12-4,many,15,CASSATSGRVNEQFF,TGTGCCAGCAGTGCGACTAGCGGGAGGGTCAATGAGCAGTTCTTC
NA,TRBJ2-7,TRBV27,many,14,CASSPGIDSYEQYF,TGTGCCAGCAGTCCCGGGATTGACTCCTACGAGCAGTACTTC
TRBD2,TRBJ2-7,TRBV7-2,NA,15,CASSLRREYSYEQYF,TGTGCCAGCAGCTTAAGGCGGGAGTATTCCTACGAGCAGTACTTC
NA,TRBJ2-7,TRBV10-3,NA,14,CATGGEDDSYEQYF,TGTGCCACAGGGGGGGAGGATGACTCCTACGAGCAGTACTTC
NA,TRBJ2-7,TRBV7-9,few,15,CASTSSGLSSYEQYF,TGTGCCAGCACCTCCTCGGGATTAAGCTCCTACGAGCAGTACTTC
TRBD2,TRBJ2-5,TRBV6-5,few,17,CASSYSSLAGDRETQYF,TGTGCCAGCAGTTACTCGAGTCTAGCGGGAGACCGAGAGACCCAGTACTTC
NA,TRBJ2-7,TRBV12-3/TRBV12-4,many,15,CASSPPGAGDYEQYF,TGTGCCAGCAGTCCACCGGGCGCAGGGGACTACGAGCAGTACTTC
NA,TRBJ2-2,TRBV12-3/TRBV12-4,many,17,CASSPWDSSPNTGELFF,TGTGCCAGCAGCCCTTGGGACTCCTCCCCGAACACCGGGGAGCTGTTTTTT
TRBD2,TRBJ2-3,TRBV28,many,17,CASSRETSGAGTDTQYF,TGTGCCAGCAGCCGCGAGACTAGCGGGGCGGGTACAGATACGCAGTATTTT
NA,TRBJ2-7,TRBV15,many,15,CATSRESWGNYEQYF,TGTGCCACCAGCAGAGAAAGTTGGGGGAACTACGAGCAGTACTTC
TRBD1,TRBJ1-4,TRBV27,few,14,CASRRTGVNEKLFF,TGTGCCAGCAGAAGGACAGGGGTGAATGAAAAACTGTTTTTT
TRBD1,TRBJ2-5,TRBV10-3,NA,14,CAISEETGPETQYF,TGTGCCATCAGCGAGGAGACAGGGCCGGAGACCCAGTACTTC
TRBD1,TRBJ2-7,TRBV10-3,NA,14,CAISDRQGGYELYF,TGTGCCATCAGTGATCGACAGGGCGGATACGAGCTGTACTTC
NA,TRBJ2-5,TRBV7-9,NA,16,CASSLLRGGKEETQYF,TGTGCCAGCAGCTTATTGCGAGGAGGGAAGGAAGAGACCCAGTACTTC
TRBD1,TRBJ2-6,TRBV6-1,few,16,CASTRQGNSGANVLTF,TGTGCCAGCACCAGACAGGGCAACTCTGGGGCCAACGTCCTGACTTTC
NA,TRBJ2-2,TRBV15,few,11,CATSRGGELFF,TGTGCCACCAGCAGAGGGGGGGAGCTGTTTTTT
NA,TRBJ2-5,TRBV9,few,15,CASSAYPSPQETQYF,TGTGCCAGCAGCGCCTACCCGTCCCCGCAGGAGACCCAGTACTTC
NA,TRBJ2-1,TRBV28,few,15,CASREGGSSYNEQFF,TGTGCCAGCAGGGAGGGGGGGAGCTCCTACAATGAGCAGTTCTTC
TRBD1,TRBJ2-7,TRBV28,many,14,CASSQRQGAREQYF,TGTGCCAGCAGCCAAAGACAGGGGGCGCGAGAGCAGTACTTC
NA,TRBJ2-5,TRBV27,NA,16,CASSFRRDGGPETQYF,TGTGCCAGCAGTTTTCGAAGAGACGGGGGGCCGGAGACCCAGTACTTC
NA,TRBJ2-2,TRBV13,many,12,CASNPSAGELFF,TGTGCCAGCAACCCTTCGGCCGGGGAGCTGTTTTTT
TRBD1,TRBJ1-2,TRBV7-9,few,15,CASSAGQGGNYGYTF,TGTGCCAGCAGCGCAGGACAGGGGGGTAACTATGGCTACACCTTC
NA,TRBJ2-7,TRBV28,NA,14,CASRGWGRTYEQYF,TGTGCCAGCAGAGGGTGGGGTAGAACCTACGAGCAGTACTTC
TRBD2,TRBJ2-4,TRBV4-2,NA,18,CASSQRLADLSAKNIQYF,TGTGCCAGCAGCCAAAGACTAGCGGATCTCTCAGCCAAAAACATTCAGTACTTC